The clone carrying this T cell receptor beta chain was detected only once. Its antigen is not identified. The conserved final phenylalanine or tryptophan is absent from the CDR3, which likely points to a read error. V lost 3 bases, J lost 2 bases, and 5 bases lay in between. Germline values: CDR1 MGHDK, CDR2 SYGVNS. The CDR3 totals 13 residues. The data originate from a study of tumor and adjacent non-tumor tissue in lung cancer. On the study more broadly: Stage I to III disease affected about nine men and about 5 women aged roughly 31 to 80. Samples averaged roughly 4.2 million productive TCRbeta reads each.

TCRbeta libraries were built with three rounds of nested PCR, modified from ARM-PCR. From the multiplex PCR reads, TCRdb called clonotypes with MiXCR, one entry per CDR3 protein. The repertoire has about 80,000 distinct CDR3 sequences, approximately 80% of them found once; the top ten carry 51%. This sample's RNA came from whole unsorted tissue. More than 3 cm separated this lung sample from the edge of the tumor. Study findings and constraints: TCR diversity was significantly greater in tumor than normal lung tissue.

The sequencing input was distant non-tumor lung tissue. The sequence was collected from a man in his fifties or sixties with non-small cell lung cancer. V and J are TRBV25-1 and TRBJ1-3; D is unresolved. The CDR3 nucleotides are TGTGCCAGCAGTGATAGACCTGGAAACACCATATATATT. It codes for CASSDRPGNTIYI.